This T cell receptor beta chain was captured in a study of shared clonotypes between healthy human individuals. Whole-study findings and limits: There were few donors, and this limited the genetic and exposure-history diversity represented. Blood was the sole source, and tissue repertoires probably differ. Across a handful of donors, naive CD4 shared roughly 5%, naive CD8 less than 4%, memory CD4 less than 2.5%, memory CD8 0.4% to 0.5%.

Per the germline V gene, CDR1 is MDHEN and CDR2 is SYDVKM. The CDR3 is 13 residues long. V was cut by 10 bases and J by 0 bases, with 12 bases left in between. As regards this clone: Its cognate antigen is unknown.

The assay was run at deep level. TCRdb's copy holds only in-frame clones and misses some; the assay was immunoSEQ multiplex PCR. The sample gives a few million clones, over 85% of which show up once; around 0.14% is in the top ten. This TCR derives from a man in his late teens or twenties in good health. The sequenced sample consisted of naive CD4+ T cells sorted from blood. Noted subset: CD45RA+ positively selected. This chain links TRBV28 with TRBJ1-2, with D perhaps matching TRBD1 (6 bases). In DNA form, the CDR3 reads TGTGCCACCTACAGGGTCACTAACTATGGCTACACCTTC. Translating gives CATYRVTNYGYTF.